The T cell receptor beta chain described here comes from a study of blood T cell repertoires in COVID-19. Whole-study context: In each case, the material was cDNA or gDNA derived from T cells, B-cell-depleted T cells, or PBMCs.

The CDR3 runs 14 residues. Germline-derived CDR1 and CDR2 are SSHAT and FNYEAQ (reference sequence). Worth noting for this clone: The junction departs from the called germline gene at one end, perhaps through a read error.

Study processing details: For nucleated cells, counts were estimated from reference gene primer amplification. Assay used: immunoSEQ multiplex PCR; TCRdb lists only in-frame clones, some missing. V and J calls and clone size follow that table, whereas D and trimming were derived from the DNA. The table lists about 28,000 clones, approximately 87% of them singletons. The receptor was isolated from a human donor in a cohort sampled during active COVID-19. The sequencing sample was made of peripheral blood. The chain carries TRBV7-7 and TRBJ2-2, with unresolved D. DNA of the CDR3: TGTGCTAGCAGCTCGACTTTGGGCACCGGGGAGCTGTTTTTT. Protein sequence: CASSSTLGTGELFF.